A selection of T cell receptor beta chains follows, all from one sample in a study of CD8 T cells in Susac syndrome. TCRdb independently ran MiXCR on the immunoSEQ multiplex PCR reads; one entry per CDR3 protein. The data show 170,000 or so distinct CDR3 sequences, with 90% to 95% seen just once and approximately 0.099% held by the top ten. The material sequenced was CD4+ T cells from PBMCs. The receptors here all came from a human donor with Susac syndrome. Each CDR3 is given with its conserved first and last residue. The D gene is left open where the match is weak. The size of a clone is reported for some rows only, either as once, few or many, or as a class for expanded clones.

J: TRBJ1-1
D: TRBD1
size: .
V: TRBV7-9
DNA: TGTGCCAGCAGCCCCCTGAACAGGGGGATGAACACTGAAGCTTTCTTT
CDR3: CASSPLNRGMNTEAFF

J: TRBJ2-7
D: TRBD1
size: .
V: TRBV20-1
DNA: TGCAGTGCTGGTTCCGGGACAGGGGGGGACGAGCAGTACTTC
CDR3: CSAGSGTGGDEQYF

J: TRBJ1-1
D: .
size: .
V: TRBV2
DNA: TGTGCCAGCAGTGAAAGGACGATCACTGAAGCTTTCTTT
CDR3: CASSERTITEAFF

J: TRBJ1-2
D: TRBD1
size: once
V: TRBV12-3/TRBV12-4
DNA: TGTGCCAGCACCGCGGGACCGGGACAGGGGAGAGGCTACACCTTC
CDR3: CASTAGPGQGRGYTF

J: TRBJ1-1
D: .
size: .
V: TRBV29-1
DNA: TGCAGCGTTGAAAGGGGAGGGGTGAACACTGAAGCTTTCTTT
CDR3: CSVERGGVNTEAFF

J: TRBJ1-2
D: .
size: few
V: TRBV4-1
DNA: TGCGCCAGCAGCCAAGGTGGCAGATCATATGGCTACACCTTC
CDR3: CASSQGGRSYGYTF

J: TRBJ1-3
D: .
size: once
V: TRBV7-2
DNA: TGTGCCAGCAGCGTAGACGGGACGGCCTCTGGAAACACCATATATTTT
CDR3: CASSVDGTASGNTIYF

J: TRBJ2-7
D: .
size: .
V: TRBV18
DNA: TGTGCCAGCTCATCGTCTCGGGGGGCGCCGGACGAGCAGTACTTC
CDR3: CASSSSRGAPDEQYF

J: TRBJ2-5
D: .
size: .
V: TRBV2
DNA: TGTGCCAGCAGTGAGGTTACAGAGGTTGGGAGGTGGACGGAGACCCAGTACTTC
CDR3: CASSEVTEVGRWTETQYF

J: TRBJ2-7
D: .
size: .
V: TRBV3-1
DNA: TGTGCCAGCAGCCCGAACCCCGACCAGCGTACCTACGAGCAGTACTTC
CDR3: CASSPNPDQRTYEQYF

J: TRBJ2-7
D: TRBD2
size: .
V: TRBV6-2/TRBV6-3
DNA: TGTGCCAGCAGTTTGGTTGCGGGGGACGAACAGTACTTC
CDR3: CASSLVAGDEQYF

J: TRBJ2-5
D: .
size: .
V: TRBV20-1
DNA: TGCAGTGCCCACCCGGGGCCAAGGGTGGGCGTAGAGACCCAGTACTTC
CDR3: CSAHPGPRVGVETQYF

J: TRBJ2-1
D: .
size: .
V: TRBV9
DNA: TGTGCCAGCAGCGTAGGCGGGTCAGCCGAAAACAATGAGCAGTTCTTC
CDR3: CASSVGGSAENNEQFF

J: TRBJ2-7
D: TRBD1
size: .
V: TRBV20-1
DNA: TGCAGTGCTGTCGCCATGCGGGACAGGAGGTACGAGCAGTACTTC
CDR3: CSAVAMRDRRYEQYF

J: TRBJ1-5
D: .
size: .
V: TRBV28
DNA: TGTGCCAGCAGTTTAAGACAGAACAATCAGCCCCAGCATTTT
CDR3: CASSLRQNNQPQHF

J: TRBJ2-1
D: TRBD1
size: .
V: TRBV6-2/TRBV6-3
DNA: TGTGCCAGCAGTCGCCCGGGGACAGCGAGCTCCTACAATGAGCAGTTCTTC
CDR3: CASSRPGTASSYNEQFF

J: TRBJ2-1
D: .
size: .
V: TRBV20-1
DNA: TGCAGTGCCCTTGGTATTAGCTCCTACAATGAGCAGTTCTTC
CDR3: CSALGISSYNEQFF

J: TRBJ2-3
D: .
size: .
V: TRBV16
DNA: TGTGCCAGCAGCCAGCGTGAACAGGCTAGCACAGATACGCAGTATTTT
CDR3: CASSQREQASTDTQYF

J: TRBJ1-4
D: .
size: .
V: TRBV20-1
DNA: TGCAGTGCGGGCAGGTCTAATGAAAAACTGTTTTTT
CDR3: CSAGRSNEKLFF

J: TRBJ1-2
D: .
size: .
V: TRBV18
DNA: TGTGCCAGCTCACCGGAGAGCAGGATACCTGGCTACACCTTC
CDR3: CASSPESRIPGYTF

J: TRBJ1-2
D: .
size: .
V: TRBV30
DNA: TGTGCCTGGAGTGTATCTGGGGCGGGGTATGGCTACACCTTC
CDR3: CAWSVSGAGYGYTF

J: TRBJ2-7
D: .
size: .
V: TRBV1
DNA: TGCACCAGCAGCCGCCTCCGACTAGCGGACATTTACGAGCAGTACTTC
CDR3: CTSSRLRLADIYEQYF

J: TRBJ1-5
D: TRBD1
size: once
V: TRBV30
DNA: TGTGCCTGGAGCATGAGGGACAGGGGCGGCAATCAGCCCCAGCATTTT
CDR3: CAWSMRDRGGNQPQHF

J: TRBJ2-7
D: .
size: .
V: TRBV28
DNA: TGTGCCAGCAGACTCCCAGGCCTCCTCTACGAGCAGTACTTC
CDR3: CASRLPGLLYEQYF

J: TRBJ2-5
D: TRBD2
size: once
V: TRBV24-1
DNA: TGTGCCACCAGTCCAGGAGGGGCTAGCGGCGATATTCAAGAGACCCAGTACTTC
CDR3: CATSPGGASGDIQETQYF

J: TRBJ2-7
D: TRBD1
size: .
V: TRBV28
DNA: TGTGCCAGCAGGGACAGGGGGCGCGGGGAGCAGTACTTC
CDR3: CASRDRGRGEQYF

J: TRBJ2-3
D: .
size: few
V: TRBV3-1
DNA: TGTGCCAGCAGCCAAGTGGCTGATACGCAGTATTTT
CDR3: CASSQVADTQYF

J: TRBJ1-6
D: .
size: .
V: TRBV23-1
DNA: TGCGCCAGCCCCCCGGGGGTAAATCTTAATTCACCCCTCCACTTT
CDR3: CASPPGVNLNSPLHF

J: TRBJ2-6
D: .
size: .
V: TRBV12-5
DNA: TGTGCTAGTGGTTTGGTACCCCTCGCGGGACATCTCTTCAGCTCTGGGGCCAACGTCCTGACTTTC
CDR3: CASGLVPLAGHLFSSGANVLTF

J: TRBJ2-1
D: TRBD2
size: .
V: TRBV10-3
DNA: TGTGCCATCAGTGAGTCGGCGGGAGTTGGTGAGCAGTTCTTC
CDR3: CAISESAGVGEQFF